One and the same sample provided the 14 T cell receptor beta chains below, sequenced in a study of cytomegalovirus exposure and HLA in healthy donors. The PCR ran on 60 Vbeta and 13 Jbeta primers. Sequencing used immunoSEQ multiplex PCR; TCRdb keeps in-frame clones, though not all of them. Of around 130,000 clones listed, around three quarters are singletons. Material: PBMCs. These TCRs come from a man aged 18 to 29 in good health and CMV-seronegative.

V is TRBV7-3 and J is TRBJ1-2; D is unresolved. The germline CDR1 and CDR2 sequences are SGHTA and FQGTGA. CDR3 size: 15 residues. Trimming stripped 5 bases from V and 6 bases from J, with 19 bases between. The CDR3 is CASSPGLPARDGYTF. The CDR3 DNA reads TGTGCCAGCAGCCCCGGACTACCAGCTCGTGATGGCTACACCTTC.

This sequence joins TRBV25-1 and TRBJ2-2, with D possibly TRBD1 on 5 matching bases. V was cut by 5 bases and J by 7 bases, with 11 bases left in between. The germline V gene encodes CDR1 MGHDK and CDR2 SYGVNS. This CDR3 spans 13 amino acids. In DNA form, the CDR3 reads TGTGCCAGCAGTCCTGCGACAGACGGGGAGCTGTTTTTT. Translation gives CASSPATDGELFF.

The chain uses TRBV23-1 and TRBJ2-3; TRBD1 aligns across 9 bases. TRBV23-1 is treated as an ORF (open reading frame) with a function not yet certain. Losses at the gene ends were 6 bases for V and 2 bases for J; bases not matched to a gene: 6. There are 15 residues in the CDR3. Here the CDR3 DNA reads TGCGCCAGCAGGGTTGACAGGGGGTACACAGATACGCAGTATTTT. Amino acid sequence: CASRVDRGYTDTQYF.

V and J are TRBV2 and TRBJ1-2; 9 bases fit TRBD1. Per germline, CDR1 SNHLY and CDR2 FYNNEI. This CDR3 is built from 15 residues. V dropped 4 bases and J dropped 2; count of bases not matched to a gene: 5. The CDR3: CASSAPGQGNYGYTF. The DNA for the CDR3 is TGTGCCAGCAGTGCGCCGGGACAGGGCAACTATGGCTACACCTTC.

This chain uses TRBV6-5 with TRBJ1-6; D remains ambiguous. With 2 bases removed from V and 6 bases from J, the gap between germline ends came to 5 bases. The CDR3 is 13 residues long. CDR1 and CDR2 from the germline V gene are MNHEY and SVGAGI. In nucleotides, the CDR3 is TGTGCCAGCAGTTACGTTAGTAATTCACCCCTCCACTTT. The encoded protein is CASSYVSNSPLHF.

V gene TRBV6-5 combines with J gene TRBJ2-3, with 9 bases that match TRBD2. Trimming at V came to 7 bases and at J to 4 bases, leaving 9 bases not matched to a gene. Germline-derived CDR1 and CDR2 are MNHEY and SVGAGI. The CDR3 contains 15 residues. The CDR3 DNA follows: TGTGCCAGCATCTGGTCTAGCGGGGCTTCAGATACGCAGTATTTT. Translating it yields CASIWSSGASDTQYF.

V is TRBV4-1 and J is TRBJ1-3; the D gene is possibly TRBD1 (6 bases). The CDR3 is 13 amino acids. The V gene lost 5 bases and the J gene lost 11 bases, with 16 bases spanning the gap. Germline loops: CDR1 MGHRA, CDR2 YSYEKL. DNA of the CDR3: TGCGCCAGCAGCGCCGGACAGCGGAGGCCCATATATTTT. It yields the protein CASSAGQRRPIYF.

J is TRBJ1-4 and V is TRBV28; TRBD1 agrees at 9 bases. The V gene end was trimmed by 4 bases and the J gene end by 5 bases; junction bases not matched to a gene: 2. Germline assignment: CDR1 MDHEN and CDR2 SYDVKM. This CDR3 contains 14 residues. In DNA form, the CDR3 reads TGTGCCAGCAGTTCGGACAGGGGAAATGAAAAACTGTTTTTT. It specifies CASSSDRGNEKLFF.

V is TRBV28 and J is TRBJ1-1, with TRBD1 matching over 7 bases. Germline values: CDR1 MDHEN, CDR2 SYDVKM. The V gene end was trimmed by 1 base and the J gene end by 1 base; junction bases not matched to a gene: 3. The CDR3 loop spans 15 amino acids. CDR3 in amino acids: CASSLSQGKNTEAFF. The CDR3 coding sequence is TGTGCCAGCAGTTTATCACAGGGGAAGAACACTGAAGCTTTCTTT.

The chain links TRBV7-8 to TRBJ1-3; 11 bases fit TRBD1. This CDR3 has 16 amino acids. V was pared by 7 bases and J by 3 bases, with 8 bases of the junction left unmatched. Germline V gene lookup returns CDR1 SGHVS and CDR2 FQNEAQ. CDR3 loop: CASKRDRGIGGNTIYF. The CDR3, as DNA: TGTGCCAGCAAACGGGACAGGGGGATTGGTGGAAACACCATATATTTT.

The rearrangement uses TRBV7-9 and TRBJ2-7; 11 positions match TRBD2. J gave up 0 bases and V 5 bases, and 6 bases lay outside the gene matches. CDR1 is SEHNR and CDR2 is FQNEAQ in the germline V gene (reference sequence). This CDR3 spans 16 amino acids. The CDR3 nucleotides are TGTGCCAGCAGCCACCGAACTAGCGGGAGCTCCTACGAGCAGTACTTC. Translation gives CASSHRTSGSSYEQYF.

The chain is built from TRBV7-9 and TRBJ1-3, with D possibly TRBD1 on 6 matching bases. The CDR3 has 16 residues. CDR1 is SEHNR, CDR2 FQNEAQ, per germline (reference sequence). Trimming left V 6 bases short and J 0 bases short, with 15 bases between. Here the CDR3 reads CASRNLGGDSGNTIYF. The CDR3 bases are TGTGCCAGCAGGAACTTAGGGGGAGACTCTGGAAACACCATATATTTT.

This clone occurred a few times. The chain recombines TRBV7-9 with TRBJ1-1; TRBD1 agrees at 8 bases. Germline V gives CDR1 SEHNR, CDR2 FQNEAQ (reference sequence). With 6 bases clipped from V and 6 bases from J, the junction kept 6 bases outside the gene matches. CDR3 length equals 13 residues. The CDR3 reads CASRKGTGAEAFF. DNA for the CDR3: TGTGCCAGCAGGAAGGGGACAGGTGCTGAAGCTTTCTTT.

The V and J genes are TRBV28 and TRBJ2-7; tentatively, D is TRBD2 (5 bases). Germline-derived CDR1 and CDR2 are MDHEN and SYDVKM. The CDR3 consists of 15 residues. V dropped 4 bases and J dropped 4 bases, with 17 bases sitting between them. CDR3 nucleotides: TGTGCCAGCAGTTCGCCAGCGGAGTCCGCATACGAGCAGTACTTC. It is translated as CASSSPAESAYEQYF.